The entry below describes one TCR beta chain. A few counts support this clonotype. Its antigen is not yet known. Base qualities are not provided; no much larger clone lies one nucleotide away. The data were taken from a study of type 1 regulatory T cells (dated by TCRdb to the early 2020s). For the wider study: An in vitro protocol by which a Tr1-enriched, alloantigen-specific CD4 T cell product named T-allo10 was generated was characterized in the study. T-allo10 was being evaluated clinically in patients with hematological malignancies who were receiving allogeneic hematopoietic stem cell transplantation.

The paper as a whole reports these results and caveats: Tr1 cells showed a more restricted TCR repertoire than non-Tr1 cells, which the study interpreted as alloantigen-induced clonal expansion.

Based on the germline V gene, the CDR1 and CDR2 sequences are SGHRS and YFSETQ. Trimming takes 7 bases off V and 3 bases off J; junction bases not matched to a gene: 7. Taken from cysteine to phenylalanine, the CDR3 has 16 residues. The DNA shown is the 48-base CDR3, in frame from base 1. TCRdb lists the instrument as Illumina MiSeq. The public reads were quality trimmed at Q25 with fastp and then assembled into clones with MiXCR by TCRdb, keeping productive beta chains. Entries that share a CDR3 protein sequence are merged under the most common genes and DNA. The sample includes 60,000 to 70,000 distinct CDR3 sequences, with about 50% observed a single time. About 2.1% of the sample comes from the top ten.

The chain was built from TRBV5-1 and TRBJ2-3, with TRBD2 matching 14 junction bases. The sequencing input was cultured non-Tr1 T cells, either the whole culture or a sorted T cell fraction (not recorded which). In the paper's terms, the cell subset or site label means: non-Tr1 population from the T-allo10 product. The source of this sequence is a human donor in good health. The nucleotides read TGCGCCAGCCGAACCGGGACTAGCGGGGGAACAGATACGCAGTATTTT. Its translation reads: CASRTGTSGGTDTQYF.